What follows are 32 T cell receptor beta chains derived from one specimen sequenced in a study of lymphopenia after photon versus proton radiotherapy. Generated by immunoSEQ multiplex PCR, the TCRdb table keeps only in-frame clones and is missing some. Found here are about 39,000 clones, about 90% of them singletons; the top ten hold roughly 15%. The sequencing here drew on peripheral blood, taken from a patient treated with photon-based radiotherapy. These receptors originate from a man between 60 and 75 years old with cholangiocarcinoma.

V and J are TRBV19 and TRBJ2-3, with 10 bases fitting TRBD2. Germline CDR1 LNHDA, CDR2 SQIVND (reference sequence). Losses at the gene ends were 6 bases for V and 3 bases for J; bases not matched to a gene: 3. The CDR3 is made up of 14 amino acids. CDR3: CASSGLAETDTQYF. The CDR3 DNA reads TGTGCCAGTAGCGGACTAGCGGAGACAGATACGCAGTATTTT.

This clone was detected a few times. CDR3 coding DNA: TGTGCCAGTAGTACAAGCGGGGGGTCCTACAATGAGCAGTTCTTC. Its protein is CASSTSGGSYNEQFF. The chain recombines TRBV19 with TRBJ2-1; 9 bases match TRBD2. This CDR3 spans 15 amino acids. Per the germline V gene, CDR1 is LNHDA and CDR2 is SQIVND (reference sequence). Unmatched junction bases numbered 2, after V lost 4 bases and J lost 1 base.

The V gene is TRBV5-1, the J gene TRBJ2-3; D perhaps matches TRBD1 (6 bases). The V gene lost 2 bases and the J gene lost 4 bases, with 11 bases spanning the gap. CDR3 size: 14 residues. Germline V lookup: CDR1 SGHRS, CDR2 YFSETQ. The CDR3 is CASSLGTPPDTQYF. The CDR3 DNA follows: TGCGCCAGCAGCTTAGGGACACCGCCAGATACGCAGTATTTT.

This chain uses TRBV6-1 with TRBJ1-2; D may be TRBD1 (5 bases). V gave up 8 bases and J gave up 4 bases, with 11 bases separating them. Germline lookup yields CDR1 MNHNS and CDR2 SASEGT. The CDR3 runs to 12 residues. Here the CDR3 DNA reads TGTGCCAGCTCCAGGGCCGCCTATGGCTACACCTTC. Translation gives CASSRAAYGYTF.

This chain links TRBV25-1 with TRBJ2-1; TRBD1 aligns across 7 bases. V lost 3 bases to trimming and J lost 16 bases; unmatched junction nucleotides: 15. This CDR3 is built from 14 residues. Germline V CDR1 and CDR2: MGHDK, SYGVNS. Written as DNA, the CDR3 is TGTGCCAGCAGTGAGTTTGGAGAAACAGGGGTTTCCTTCTTC. Residues: CASSEFGETGVSFF. The variable domain in full, with the rest retrieved from reference TRBV25-1 and TRBJ2-1, is EADIYQTPRYLVIGTGKKITLECSQTMGHDKMYWYQQDPGMELHLIHYSYGVNSTEKGDLSSESTVSRIRTEHFPLTLESARPSHTSQYLCASSEFGETGVSFFGPGTRLTVL.

This clone was seen a handful of times. V usage is TRBV27 and J usage is TRBJ2-5; 7 bases align to TRBD1. The CDR3 sequence is 17 residues long. V was clipped by 6 bases and J by 3 bases; unmatched bases: 16. Germline V gene lookup returns CDR1 MNHEY and CDR2 SMNVEV (reference sequence). CDR3 nucleotide sequence: TGTGCCAGCAGACTTAGAAACTCCGACAGGGTAAAAGAGACCCAGTACTTC. The encoded protein is CASRLRNSDRVKETQYF.

In its sample, this clone was seen a few times. Other nucleotide sequences in the sample specify the same CDR3. The chain links TRBV4-1 to TRBJ1-5; D is perhaps TRBD1 (6 bases). The CDR3 consists of 14 residues. Germline V gene data show CDR1 as MGHRA and CDR2 as YSYEKL. V was clipped by 5 bases and J by 2 bases, with 10 bases between them. The CDR3: CASSDTGRNQPQHF. The CDR3 bases are TGCGCCAGCAGCGATACAGGGCGCAATCAGCCCCAGCATTTT.

The chain links TRBV5-1 to TRBJ2-2, with D maybe TRBD1 (5 bases). Germline V gives CDR1 SGHRS, CDR2 YFSETQ. The germline V and J ends were trimmed by 0 bases and 4 bases, with 13 bases remaining between them. The CDR3 is made up of 16 amino acids. The CDR3 protein is CASSLAGSVTTGELFF. The CDR3 DNA sequence: TGCGCCAGCAGCTTGGCAGGGTCGGTTACCACCGGGGAGCTGTTTTTT.

The J gene is TRBJ1-5, the V gene TRBV21-1. TRBV21-1 is described as a pseudogene. The length of the CDR3 is 14 residues. DNA for the CDR3: TGTGCCAGCAGCAAAGCTGTGGGAAATCAGCCCCAGCATTTT. It yields the protein CASSKAVGNQPQHF.

The CDR3 nucleotides are TGCGCCAGCAGCATCAACGGACGCACAGATACGCAGTATTTT. Translation gives CASSINGRTDTQYF. The chain links TRBV5-1 to TRBJ2-3; D unresolved. Germline values: CDR1 SGHRS, CDR2 YFSETQ. Trimming pared 4 bases from V and 1 base from J, leaving 10 bases between. The CDR3 runs to 14 residues.

The chain uses TRBV27 and TRBJ2-1, with D hard to call. V dropped 5 bases and J dropped 5 bases, with 10 bases sitting between them. Germline CDR1 MNHEY, CDR2 SMNVEV (reference sequence). This CDR3 has 13 amino acids. The CDR3 sequence: CASSIAENNEQFF. In DNA, the CDR3 is TGTGCCAGCAGTATAGCAGAAAACAATGAGCAGTTCTTC.

This chain uses TRBV10-2 with TRBJ1-6, with 7 positions matching TRBD1. This CDR3 spans 13 amino acids. The J segment lost 10 bases and the V segment lost 10 bases, leaving 10 bases of the junction unmatched. Germline V lookup: CDR1 WSHSY, CDR2 SAAADI. The CDR3 DNA is TGCGCCACTTGTGACAGGGTAGGATCACCCCTCCACTTT. Protein sequence: CATCDRVGSPLHF.

The chain combines TRBV6-5 with TRBJ2-5; the D gene is possibly TRBD1 (5 bases). Germline values: CDR1 MNHEY, CDR2 SVGAGI. V lost 5 bases and J lost 5, with 6 bases in between. The CDR3 is made up of 11 amino acids. CDR3 bases: TGTGCCAGCAGTGCAGGGGAGACCCAGTACTTC. Residues: CASSAGETQYF.

This clone was observed a single time. The V and J genes are TRBV5-5 and TRBJ1-6; a possible D gene is TRBD1 (6 bases). V lost 3 bases and J 5 bases, leaving 21 bases between the germline ends. CDR1 and CDR2 (germline): SGHKS, YYEKEE (reference sequence). The CDR3 has 18 amino acids. The CDR3 DNA reads TGTGCCAGCAGCTCTGACCTCGGGGGGCCGGTGGATAATTCACCCCTCCACTTT. Protein sequence: CASSSDLGGPVDNSPLHF.

The J gene is TRBJ2-7, the V gene TRBV28; D gene ambiguous. Looked up from germline, CDR1 is MDHEN and CDR2 is SYDVKM. The V end lost 0 bases, the J end lost 2 bases, and 8 bases lay between the germline ends. The CDR3 has 14 residues. CDR3 sequence: CASSLWGITYEQYF. The CDR3 DNA reads as TGTGCCAGCAGTTTATGGGGGATAACCTACGAGCAGTACTTC.

This chain uses TRBV5-1 with TRBJ1-2; D is possibly TRBD1 (5 bases). Trimming took off 5 bases at V and 1 base at J, with 9 bases between the two ends. Germline CDR1 is SGHRS and CDR2 is YFSETQ. The CDR3 totals 13 residues. The CDR3 nucleotides are TGCGCCAGCAGGGACCAGGGTAACTATGGCTACACCTTC. Encoded protein: CASRDQGNYGYTF.

V and J are TRBV27 and TRBJ2-1; maybe TRBD1 (6 bases). Trimming cost V 4 bases and J 7 bases, with 23 bases left between them. This CDR3 spans 17 amino acids. Per the germline V gene, CDR1 is MNHEY and CDR2 is SMNVEV (reference sequence). The CDR3 reads CASSSLSTPGQRNEQFF. CDR3 DNA: TGTGCCAGCAGTTCTCTATCAACTCCGGGACAACGAAATGAGCAGTTCTTC.

This sequence joins TRBV10-3 and TRBJ2-7; no firm D call. The CDR3 covers 12 residues. Per the germline V gene, CDR1 is ENHRY and CDR2 is SYGVKD. Trimming removed 3 bases from V and 5 bases from J, with 8 bases in between. Here the CDR3 reads CAISDRKDEQYF. For the CDR3, the DNA is TGTGCCATCAGTGATAGGAAGGACGAGCAGTACTTC.

The V gene is TRBV5-4, the J gene TRBJ2-7; D may be TRBD1 (5 bases). Looked up from germline, CDR1 is SGHNT and CDR2 is YYREEE (reference sequence). The CDR3 consists of 12 residues. V lost 4 bases to trimming and J lost 3 bases, with 8 bases between them. In DNA, the CDR3 is TGTGCCAGCAGCGCAGACAGCTACGAGCAGTACTTC. Translation gives CASSADSYEQYF.

The V and J genes are TRBV28 and TRBJ2-6; D might be TRBD2 (5 bases). CDR1 is MDHEN, CDR2 SYDVKM, per germline. Trimming removed 3 bases from V and 5 bases from J, with 11 bases in between. This CDR3 comprises 15 residues. The DNA for the CDR3 is TGTGCCAGCAGTTTCGTTGGGAGTAGGGCCAACGTCCTGACTTTC. It is translated as CASSFVGSRANVLTF.

The chain joins TRBV19 to TRBJ1-1; TRBD1 might be the D (5 bases). This CDR3 has 15 amino acids. The V end was cut by 4 bases, the J end by 3 bases, with 15 bases between. CDR1 is LNHDA, CDR2 SQIVND, per germline (reference sequence). In DNA form, the CDR3 reads TGTGCCAGTAGTACGGATCCGGGGCCTTACACTGAAGCTTTCTTT. Translation gives CASSTDPGPYTEAFF.

This chain connects TRBV6-6 to TRBJ1-1, with D possibly matching TRBD1 (5 bases). The V gene's germline CDR1 is MNHNY and CDR2 SVGAGI (reference sequence). V was pared by 3 bases and J by 5 bases, with 10 bases between. The CDR3 spans 13 residues. CDR3: CASSYGPGTEAFF. DNA for the CDR3: TGTGCCAGCAGTTATGGGCCAGGGACTGAAGCTTTCTTT.

Notes on this clone: Since a much larger clone is just one base distant, this may be a read error. Other nucleotide sequences in the sample specify the same CDR3. DNA for the CDR3: TGTGCCAGCAGTGTTGAGAACACTGAAGCTTTCTTT. Protein product: CASSVENTEAFF. V and J are TRBV2 and TRBJ1-1; D is unclear. The CDR3 is 12 residues long. CDR1 is SNHLY and CDR2 is FYNNEI in the germline V gene. With 4 bases removed from V and 1 base from J, the gap between germline ends came to 4 bases. Full variable domain (missing parts from reference TRBV2 and TRBJ1-1): EPEVTQTPSHQVTQMGQEVILRCVPISNHLYFYWYRQILGQKVEFLVSFYNNEISEKSEIFDDQFSVERPDGSNFTLKIRSTKLEDSAMYFCASSVENTEAFFGQGTRLTVV.

This sequence joins TRBV6-1 and TRBJ1-4; D uncertain. The germline V and J ends were trimmed by 7 bases and 7 bases, with 16 bases remaining between them. This CDR3 is built from 14 residues. Germline CDR1 MNHNS, CDR2 SASEGT. The CDR3 sequence is CASTEGRVGEKLFF. The DNA of the CDR3 is TGTGCCAGCACCGAAGGGAGGGTCGGTGAAAAACTGTTTTTT.

This clone is a singleton in its sample. The V call is TRBV5-1, the J call TRBJ2-3, with TRBD2 as a possible D gene (6 bases). Germline V gene data show CDR1 as SGHRS and CDR2 as YFSETQ. This CDR3 is built from 17 residues. Trimming removed 0 bases at V and 4 bases at J, with 18 bases between. The CDR3 protein is CASSLGVTGERADTQYF. CDR3 nucleotides: TGCGCCAGCAGCTTGGGGGTGACGGGAGAGAGGGCAGATACGCAGTATTTT.

This clone has only a few counts. The CDR3 DNA sequence: TGTGCCAGCTCGGACGGGTGGGAGCAGTACTTC. As protein: CASSDGWEQYF. V usage is TRBV18 and J usage is TRBJ2-7; D is unclear. Germline CDR1 reads KGHSH; CDR2 reads LQKENI. Trimming pared 6 bases from V and 7 bases from J, leaving 10 bases between. This CDR3 comprises 11 residues.

This sequence joins TRBV7-2 and TRBJ2-7; 10 bases match TRBD2. Germline V gene lookup returns CDR1 SGHTA and CDR2 FQGNSA. The CDR3 has 17 amino acids. The V gene end was trimmed by 0 bases and the J gene end by 3 bases; junction bases not matched to a gene: 8. CDR3 nucleotide sequence: TGTGCCAGCAGCTTAGCGCCTTGGGCTAGCGGGAGCTACGAGCAGTACTTC. This codes for CASSLAPWASGSYEQYF.

CDR3 sequence (DNA): TGTGCCAGCAGACGGACAGGGGGCTTGGCGGACACTGAAGCTTTCTTT. It is translated as CASRRTGGLADTEAFF. The gene calls are TRBV6-4 and TRBJ1-1; 11 nucleotides match TRBD1. The CDR3 covers 16 residues. Germline V gene data show CDR1 as MRHNA and CDR2 as SNTAGT. The V and J ends lost 6 bases and 3 bases, in that order; junction bases with no gene match: 9.

The chain recombines TRBV7-2 with TRBJ1-1; D is uncertain. CDR1 SGHTA and CDR2 FQGNSA come from the germline V gene. V lost 4 bases, J lost 0 bases, and 24 bases lay in between. The CDR3 is 19 amino acids. CDR3 residues: CASSYRGGGLVAMNTEAFF. CDR3 bases: TGTGCCAGCAGCTACCGGGGTGGTGGTTTAGTTGCCATGAACACTGAAGCTTTCTTT.

This sequence joins TRBV5-1 and TRBJ1-4; the match to TRBD1 covers 8 bases. The CDR3 covers 14 residues. V gave up 0 bases and J gave up 5 bases; unmatched junction bases: 0. The germline gives CDR1 SGHRS, CDR2 YFSETQ. The CDR3: CASSLGQGNEKLFF. CDR3 DNA: TGCGCCAGCAGCTTGGGACAGGGGAATGAAAAACTGTTTTTT. The whole variable domain, filled in from reference TRBV5-1 and TRBJ1-4, reads KAGVTQTPRYLIKTRGQQVTLSCSPISGHRSVSWYQQTPGQGLQFLFEYFSETQRNKGNFPGRFSGRQFSNSRSEMNVSTLELGDSALYLCASSLGQGNEKLFFGSGTQLSVL.

The chain joins TRBV5-6 to TRBJ2-5; tentative D call: TRBD1 (6 bases). Germline V gives CDR1 SGHDT, CDR2 YYEEEE. Between the trimmed V and J ends, which lost 1 base and 4 bases, there was a span of 11 bases. The CDR3 runs 14 residues. This CDR3 is CASSLYRVGETQYF. The CDR3 DNA follows: TGTGCCAGCAGCTTGTACAGGGTAGGAGAGACCCAGTACTTC.

The chain is built from TRBV5-1 and TRBJ2-5, with D perhaps assigned TRBD1 or TRBD2 (5 bases each). The germline V gene has CDR1 SGHRS and CDR2 YFSETQ. There are 11 residues in the CDR3. Trimming cost V 5 bases and J 5 bases, with 7 bases left between them. The CDR3 here is CASRGDETQYF. The CDR3, as DNA: TGCGCCAGCAGGGGGGACGAGACCCAGTACTTC.